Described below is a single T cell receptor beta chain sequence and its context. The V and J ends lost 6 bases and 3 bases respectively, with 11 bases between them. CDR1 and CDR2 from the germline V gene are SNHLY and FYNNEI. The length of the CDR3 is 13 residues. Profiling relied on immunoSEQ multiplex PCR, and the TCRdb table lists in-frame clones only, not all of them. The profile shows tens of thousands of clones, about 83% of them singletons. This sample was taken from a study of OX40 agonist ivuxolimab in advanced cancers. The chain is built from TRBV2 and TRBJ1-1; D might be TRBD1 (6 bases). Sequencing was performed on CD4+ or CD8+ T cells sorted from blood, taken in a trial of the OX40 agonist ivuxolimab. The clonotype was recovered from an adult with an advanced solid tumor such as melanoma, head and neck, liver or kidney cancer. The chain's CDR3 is CASSGGPDTEAFF. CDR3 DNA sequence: TGTGCCAGCAGCGGGGGCCCGGACACTGAAGCTTTCTTT. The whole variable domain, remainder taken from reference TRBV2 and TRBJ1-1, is EPEVTQTPSHQVTQMGQEVILRCVPISNHLYFYWYRQILGQKVEFLVSFYNNEISEKSEIFDDQFSVERPDGSNFTLKIRSTKLEDSAMYFCASSGGPDTEAFFGQGTRLTVV.